The rows below give T cell receptor beta chains drawn from one sample of a study of follicular helper T cells after annual influenza vaccination. Sequencing was performed with immunoSEQ multiplex PCR; in TCRdb, only in-frame clones are kept and a portion is missing. Of approximately 10,000 clones in the sample, about 80% were seen once. The source material was CXCR5+ CD38- circulating T follicular helper cells from blood, sampled on the day of influenza vaccination. These receptors originate from an adult who received the influenza vaccine. Both conserved end residues are part of each CDR3. The D gene is left open where the match is weak. Clone size is given for some rows only: seen once, a few or many times, or a class if the clone is expanded.

j_call: TRBJ1-3; v_call: TRBV4-3; clone_size: -; d_call: -; cdr3_nt: TGCGCCAGCAGTCGGGGCGCCTCTGGAAACACCATATATTTT; cdr3_aa: CASSRGASGNTIYF
j_call: TRBJ2-4; v_call: TRBV6-5; clone_size: -; d_call: -; cdr3_nt: TGTGCCAGCAGTGTTGAGGGGCATCACCTTCAGTACTTC; cdr3_aa: CASSVEGHHLQYF
j_call: TRBJ2-7; v_call: TRBV6-1; clone_size: few; d_call: -; cdr3_nt: TGTGCCAGCAGATCCCGGGACTTCTCCTACGAGCAGTACTTC; cdr3_aa: CASRSRDFSYEQYF
j_call: TRBJ2-3; v_call: TRBV28; clone_size: once; d_call: -; cdr3_nt: TGTGCCAGCAGTTTATCAGTGGTACGGTTGCTACATACGCAGTATTTT; cdr3_aa: CASSLSVVRLLHTQYF
j_call: TRBJ1-1; v_call: TRBV6-6; clone_size: -; d_call: TRBD1; cdr3_nt: TGTGCCAGCAGCCTGCCTGGACAGGGGGCTGGAGCTTTCTTT; cdr3_aa: CASSLPGQGAGAFF
j_call: TRBJ1-3; v_call: TRBV6-1; clone_size: -; d_call: -; cdr3_nt: TGTGCCAGCAGTGAAGACAGAAACTTCTCTGGAAACACCATATATTTT; cdr3_aa: CASSEDRNFSGNTIYF
j_call: TRBJ2-5; v_call: TRBV28; clone_size: -; d_call: TRBD2; cdr3_nt: TGTGCCGGAAGTAGCGGGGAGAAAGAGACCCAGTACTTC; cdr3_aa: CAGSSGEKETQYF
j_call: TRBJ1-5; v_call: TRBV2; clone_size: few; d_call: TRBD1; cdr3_nt: TGTGCCAGCAAGGGGGCCGGGGCCGATCAGCCCCAGCATTTT; cdr3_aa: CASKGAGADQPQHF
j_call: TRBJ2-2; v_call: TRBV9; clone_size: -; d_call: -; cdr3_nt: TGTGCCAGCAGCGAGGACTACACCGGGGAGCTGTTTTTT; cdr3_aa: CASSEDYTGELFF
j_call: TRBJ1-2; v_call: TRBV27; clone_size: -; d_call: -; cdr3_nt: TGTGCCAGCAGCCACAACCTAAGGGCTAACTATGGCTACACCTTC; cdr3_aa: CASSHNLRANYGYTF
j_call: TRBJ1-4; v_call: TRBV9; clone_size: -; d_call: -; cdr3_nt: TGTGCCAGCAGCGTAGCTGGAGGGGGGGCCGGGGAAAAACTGTTTTTT; cdr3_aa: CASSVAGGGAGEKLFF
j_call: TRBJ1-2; v_call: TRBV2; clone_size: few; d_call: -; cdr3_nt: TGTGCCAGCAGCCTCGACAGGCCAGGGGGCTACACCTTC; cdr3_aa: CASSLDRPGGYTF
j_call: TRBJ1-2; v_call: TRBV28; clone_size: -; d_call: -; cdr3_nt: TGTGCCAGCCAATGGGGCCACTATGGCTACACCTTC; cdr3_aa: CASQWGHYGYTF
j_call: TRBJ2-1; v_call: TRBV6-1; clone_size: -; d_call: -; cdr3_nt: TGTGCCAGCAGCACTGCACGGGAGCAGTTCTTC; cdr3_aa: CASSTAREQFF
j_call: TRBJ2-2; v_call: TRBV18; clone_size: -; d_call: -; cdr3_nt: TGTGCCAGCTCACCACGCCAGGGGAACACCGGGGAGCTGTTTTTT; cdr3_aa: CASSPRQGNTGELFF
j_call: TRBJ1-1; v_call: TRBV29-1; clone_size: -; d_call: -; cdr3_nt: TGCAGCGGGTCTTATGGGGAGAACACTGAAGCTTTCTTT; cdr3_aa: CSGSYGENTEAFF
j_call: TRBJ2-1; v_call: TRBV19; clone_size: -; d_call: TRBD2; cdr3_nt: TGTGCCAGTAGTCTCGGGACTAGTGGTGAGCAGTTCTTC; cdr3_aa: CASSLGTSGEQFF
j_call: TRBJ1-4; v_call: TRBV19; clone_size: -; d_call: -; cdr3_nt: TGTGCCAGTAGTATAGATCGCCGTGAAAAACTGTTTTTT; cdr3_aa: CASSIDRREKLFF
j_call: TRBJ1-5; v_call: TRBV28; clone_size: -; d_call: -; cdr3_nt: TGTGCCAGCGATACAAGCAATCAGCCCCAGCATTTT; cdr3_aa: CASDTSNQPQHF
j_call: TRBJ2-1; v_call: TRBV6-6; clone_size: -; d_call: TRBD2; cdr3_nt: TGTGCCAGCAGTTACTTGGCGGGAGGTGCTGAGCAGTTCTTC; cdr3_aa: CASSYLAGGAEQFF
j_call: TRBJ2-7; v_call: TRBV30; clone_size: -; d_call: TRBD1; cdr3_nt: TGTGCCTGGAGTTTCTACAGGGGGACCGAGCAGTACTTC; cdr3_aa: CAWSFYRGTEQYF
j_call: TRBJ2-6; v_call: TRBV5-4; clone_size: -; d_call: TRBD1; cdr3_nt: TGTGCCAGCAGGCGGGCGATGACAGGGGAGGGGGCCAACGTCCTGACTTTC; cdr3_aa: CASRRAMTGEGANVLTF
j_call: TRBJ2-1; v_call: TRBV7-9; clone_size: -; d_call: -; cdr3_nt: TGTGCCAGCAGCTTATTGAGGGACCACGACTACAATGAGCAGTTCTTC; cdr3_aa: CASSLLRDHDYNEQFF
j_call: TRBJ1-1; v_call: TRBV2; clone_size: -; d_call: -; cdr3_nt: TGTGCCAGCTGGATGAACACTGAAGCTTTCTTT; cdr3_aa: CASWMNTEAFF
j_call: TRBJ2-5; v_call: TRBV30; clone_size: -; d_call: TRBD2; cdr3_nt: TGTGCCTGGAGTGTAACGGGAGGAGGGGAGACCCAGTACTTC; cdr3_aa: CAWSVTGGGETQYF
j_call: TRBJ2-3; v_call: TRBV15; clone_size: -; d_call: -; cdr3_nt: TGTGCCACCAGCAGAGGGCTAGGAGATACGCAGTATTTT; cdr3_aa: CATSRGLGDTQYF
j_call: TRBJ1-1; v_call: TRBV18; clone_size: -; d_call: TRBD1; cdr3_nt: TGTGCCAGCAGAGAGGGGGCCGGGGGGACTGAAGCTTTCTTT; cdr3_aa: CASREGAGGTEAFF
j_call: TRBJ2-1; v_call: TRBV20-1; clone_size: -; d_call: -; cdr3_nt: TGCAGTGCTTGGAGGTACAATGAGCAGTTCTTC; cdr3_aa: CSAWRYNEQFF
j_call: TRBJ2-1; v_call: TRBV6-1; clone_size: -; d_call: -; cdr3_nt: TGTGCCAGCAGTAGGGTGGATGAGCAGTTCTTC; cdr3_aa: CASSRVDEQFF
j_call: TRBJ1-3; v_call: TRBV2; clone_size: -; d_call: TRBD1; cdr3_nt: TGTGCCAGCAACCCCGGGACAGGGGATGGAAACACCATATATTTT; cdr3_aa: CASNPGTGDGNTIYF
j_call: TRBJ1-5; v_call: TRBV6-9; clone_size: few; d_call: -; cdr3_nt: TGTGCCAGCAGACTCCTCAGGGGACAGCCCCAGCATTTT; cdr3_aa: CASRLLRGQPQHF
j_call: TRBJ2-3; v_call: TRBV5-1; clone_size: -; d_call: -; cdr3_nt: TGCGCCAGCAGCTTGGGGGCGGGATCGACTAGCACAGATACGCAGTATTTT; cdr3_aa: CASSLGAGSTSTDTQYF
j_call: TRBJ2-7; v_call: TRBV10-1; clone_size: -; d_call: TRBD2; cdr3_nt: TGCGCCAGCAGTGTAGCGGGAGCAAACGAGCAGTACTTC; cdr3_aa: CASSVAGANEQYF
j_call: TRBJ1-2; v_call: TRBV5-3; clone_size: -; d_call: -; cdr3_nt: TGTGCCAGAAGCTTGGAGGGCAGGTTCCTACACAACTATGGCTACACCTTC; cdr3_aa: CARSLEGRFLHNYGYTF